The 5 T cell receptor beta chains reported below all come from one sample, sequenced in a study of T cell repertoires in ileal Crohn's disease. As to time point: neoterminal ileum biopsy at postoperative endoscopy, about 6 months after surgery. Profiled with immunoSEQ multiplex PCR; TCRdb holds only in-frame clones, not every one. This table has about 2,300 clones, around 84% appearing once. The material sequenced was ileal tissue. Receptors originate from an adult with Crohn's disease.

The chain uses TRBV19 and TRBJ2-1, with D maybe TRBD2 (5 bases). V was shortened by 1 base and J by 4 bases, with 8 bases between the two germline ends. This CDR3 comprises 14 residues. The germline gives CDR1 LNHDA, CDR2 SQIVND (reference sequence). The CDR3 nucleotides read TGTGCCAGTAGTATAGGTCAGCGGTACAATGAGCAGTTCTTC. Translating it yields CASSIGQRYNEQFF.

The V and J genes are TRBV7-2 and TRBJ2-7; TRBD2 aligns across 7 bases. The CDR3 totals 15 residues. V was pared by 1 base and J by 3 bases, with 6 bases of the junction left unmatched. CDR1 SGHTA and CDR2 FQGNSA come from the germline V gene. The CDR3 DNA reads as TGTGCCAGCAGCTTAGTGGCTAGCGGAAACTACGAGCAGTACTTC. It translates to CASSLVASGNYEQYF.

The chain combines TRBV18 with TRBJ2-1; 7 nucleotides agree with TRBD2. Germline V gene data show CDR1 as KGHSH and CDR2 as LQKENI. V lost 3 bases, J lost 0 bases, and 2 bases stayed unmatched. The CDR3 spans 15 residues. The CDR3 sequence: CASSPQRDSYNEQFF. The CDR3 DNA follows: TGTGCCAGCTCACCCCAGCGGGACTCCTACAATGAGCAGTTCTTC. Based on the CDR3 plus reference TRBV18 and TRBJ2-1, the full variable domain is NAGVMQNPRHLVRRRGQEARLRCSPMKGHSHVYWYRQLPEEGLKFMVYLQKENIIDESGMPKERFSAEFPKEGPSILRIQQVVRGDSAAYFCASSPQRDSYNEQFFGPGTRLTVL.

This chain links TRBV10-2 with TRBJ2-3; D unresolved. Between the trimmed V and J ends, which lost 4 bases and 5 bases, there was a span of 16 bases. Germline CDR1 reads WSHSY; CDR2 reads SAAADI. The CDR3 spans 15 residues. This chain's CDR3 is CASSAVVPLRDTQYF. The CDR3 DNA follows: TGCGCCAGCAGTGCGGTAGTCCCCCTTAGAGATACGCAGTATTTT.

As DNA, the CDR3 is TGTGCCAGCGGGAGACAAGTAGACTACGAGCAGTACTTC. It encodes CASGRQVDYEQYF. The chain recombines TRBV6-1 with TRBJ2-7, with a tentative D call TRBD2 (5 bases). There are 13 residues in the CDR3. The germline V gene encodes CDR1 MNHNS and CDR2 SASEGT. Between the trimmed V and J ends, which lost 8 bases and 3 bases, there was a span of 14 bases.